The T cell receptor beta chain under discussion was sequenced for a study of Ad26.COV2.S vaccination and SARS-CoV-2 variants. The germline V gene has CDR1 SQVTM and CDR2 ANQGSEA. Unmatched junction bases numbered 9, after V lost 3 bases and J lost 8 bases. This CDR3 has 14 residues. Sequenced by immunoSEQ multiplex PCR; TCRdb stores in-frame clones only, minus some. The sample lists approximately 410,000 clones; approximately 88% were seen once. Treatment meaning: some 20 received Ad26.COV2.S at low or high dose, single or two shots; about five received placebo; per-sample allocation not given. Sampling was performed 63 days after the first vaccine or placebo injection.

The clonotype originates from a person aged 18-60 years who received the Ad26.COV2.S COVID-19 vaccine or a placebo. Here the sequenced sample was peripheral blood, taken in a trial of Ad26.COV2.S vaccine versus placebo. The chain joins TRBV29-1 to TRBJ2-1, with 8 bases fitting TRBD2. The CDR3 region is CSVDERGIRDEQFF. For the CDR3, the DNA is TGCAGCGTTGATGAGCGGGGGATTAGGGATGAGCAGTTCTTC.